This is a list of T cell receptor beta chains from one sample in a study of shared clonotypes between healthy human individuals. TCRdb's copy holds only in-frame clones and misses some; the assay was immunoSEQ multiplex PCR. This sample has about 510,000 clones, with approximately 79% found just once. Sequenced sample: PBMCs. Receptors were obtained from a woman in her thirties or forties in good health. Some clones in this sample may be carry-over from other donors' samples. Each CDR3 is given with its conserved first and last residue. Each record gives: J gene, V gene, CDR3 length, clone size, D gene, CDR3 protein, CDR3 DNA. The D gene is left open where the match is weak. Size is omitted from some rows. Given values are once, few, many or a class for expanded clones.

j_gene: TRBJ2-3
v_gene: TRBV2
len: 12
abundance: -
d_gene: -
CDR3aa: CASRDSTDTQYF
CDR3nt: TGTGCCAGCAGGGACTCAACGGATACGCAGTATTTT

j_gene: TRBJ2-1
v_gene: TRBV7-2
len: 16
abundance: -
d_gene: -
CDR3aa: CASSPRGGHSYNEQFF
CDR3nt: TGTGCCAGCAGCCCCCGTGGGGGACACTCCTACAATGAGCAGTTCTTC

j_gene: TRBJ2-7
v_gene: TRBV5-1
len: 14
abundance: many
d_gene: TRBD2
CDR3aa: CASSLGLAGFEQYF
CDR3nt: TGCGCCAGCAGCTTAGGACTAGCGGGATTCGAGCAGTACTTC

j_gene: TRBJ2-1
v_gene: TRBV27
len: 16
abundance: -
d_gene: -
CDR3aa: CASREFSVSSYNEQFF
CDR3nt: TGTGCCAGCAGAGAGTTCAGTGTGAGCTCCTACAATGAGCAGTTCTTC

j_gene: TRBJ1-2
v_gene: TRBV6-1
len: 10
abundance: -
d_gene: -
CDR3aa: CASSFRAFTF
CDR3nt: TGTGCCAGCAGTTTCAGGGCCTTCACCTTC

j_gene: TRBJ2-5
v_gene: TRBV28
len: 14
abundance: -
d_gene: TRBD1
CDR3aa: CASTPGGRAETQYF
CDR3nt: TGTGCCAGCACTCCAGGGGGTAGGGCAGAGACCCAGTACTTC

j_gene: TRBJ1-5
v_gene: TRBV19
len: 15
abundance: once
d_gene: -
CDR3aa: CASSILRGTEQPQHF
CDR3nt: TGTGCCAGTAGTATTCTGAGGGGAACAGAACAGCCCCAGCATTTT

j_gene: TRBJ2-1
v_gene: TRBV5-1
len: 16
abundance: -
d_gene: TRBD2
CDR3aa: CASSIRLAGVRDEQFF
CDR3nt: TGCGCCAGCAGCATTCGACTAGCGGGAGTACGGGATGAGCAGTTCTTC

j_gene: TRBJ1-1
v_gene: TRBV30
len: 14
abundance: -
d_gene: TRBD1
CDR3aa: CALAPQGNFAEAFF
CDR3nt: TGTGCCTTAGCGCCACAGGGGAATTTCGCTGAAGCTTTCTTT

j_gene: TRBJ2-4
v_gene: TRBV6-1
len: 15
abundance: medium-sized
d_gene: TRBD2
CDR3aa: CASSVIAGGVNIQYF
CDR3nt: TGTGCCAGCAGTGTGATAGCGGGAGGAGTAAACATTCAGTACTTC

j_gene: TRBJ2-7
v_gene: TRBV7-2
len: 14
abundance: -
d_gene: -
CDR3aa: CASKARWGSYEQYF
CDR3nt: TGTGCCAGCAAAGCTCGGTGGGGCTCCTACGAGCAGTACTTC

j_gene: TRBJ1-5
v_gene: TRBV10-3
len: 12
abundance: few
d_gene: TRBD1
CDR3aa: CAIGQGDQPQHF
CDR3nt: TGTGCCATCGGCCAGGGGGATCAGCCCCAGCATTTT

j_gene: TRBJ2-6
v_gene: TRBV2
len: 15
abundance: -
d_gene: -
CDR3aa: CARWAPSSGANVLTF
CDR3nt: TGTGCCAGGTGGGCCCCTAGCTCTGGGGCCAACGTCCTGACTTTC

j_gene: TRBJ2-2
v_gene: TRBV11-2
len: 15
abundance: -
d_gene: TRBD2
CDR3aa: CASSFPLADTGELFF
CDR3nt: TGTGCCAGCAGCTTTCCCCTAGCGGACACCGGGGAGCTGTTTTTT

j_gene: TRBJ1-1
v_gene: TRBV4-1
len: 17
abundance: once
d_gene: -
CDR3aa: CASSQVPEGGMNTEAFF
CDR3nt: TGCGCCAGCAGCCAAGTCCCGGAGGGGGGGATGAACACTGAAGCTTTCTTT

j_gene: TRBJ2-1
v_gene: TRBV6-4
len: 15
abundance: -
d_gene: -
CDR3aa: CASSDSGTPYNEQFF
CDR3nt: TGTGCCAGCAGTGACTCTGGGACCCCGTACAATGAGCAGTTCTTC

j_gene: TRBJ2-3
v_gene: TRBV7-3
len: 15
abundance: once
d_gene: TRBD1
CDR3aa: CASSLQGAFTDTQYF
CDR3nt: TGTGCCAGCAGCTTACAGGGGGCCTTCACAGATACGCAGTATTTT

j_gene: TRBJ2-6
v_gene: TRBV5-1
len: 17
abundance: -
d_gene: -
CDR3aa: CASSLGTGHSGANVLTF
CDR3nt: TGCGCCAGCAGCTTGGGAACAGGCCACTCTGGGGCCAACGTCCTGACTTTC

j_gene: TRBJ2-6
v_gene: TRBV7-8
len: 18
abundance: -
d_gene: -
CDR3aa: CASSPSPRIGAGANVLTF
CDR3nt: TGTGCCAGCAGCCCCTCCCCGCGGATCGGGGCTGGGGCCAACGTCCTGACTTTC

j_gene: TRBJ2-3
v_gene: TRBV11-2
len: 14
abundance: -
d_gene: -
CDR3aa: CASSLSRGTDTQYF
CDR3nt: TGTGCCAGCAGCTTGAGCCGAGGGACAGATACGCAGTATTTT

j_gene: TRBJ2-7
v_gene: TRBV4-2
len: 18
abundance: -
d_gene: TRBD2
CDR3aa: CASSQDLPGGRSSYEQYF
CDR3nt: TGTGCCAGCAGCCAAGATCTTCCGGGAGGGAGGAGCTCCTACGAGCAGTACTTC

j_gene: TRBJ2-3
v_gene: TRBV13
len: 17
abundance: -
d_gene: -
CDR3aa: CASSLGPPSGGTDTQYF
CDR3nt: TGTGCCAGCAGCTTAGGCCCGCCTTCAGGCGGCACAGATACGCAGTATTTT

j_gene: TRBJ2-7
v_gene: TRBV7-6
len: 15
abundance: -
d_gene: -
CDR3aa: CASSLAPGPRGEQYF
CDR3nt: TGTGCCAGCAGCTTAGCACCGGGTCCACGAGGCGAGCAGTACTTC

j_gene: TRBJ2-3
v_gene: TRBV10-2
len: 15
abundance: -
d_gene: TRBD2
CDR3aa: CARDGLAGVLDTQYF
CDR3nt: TGCGCCAGGGACGGACTAGCGGGAGTGCTAGATACGCAGTATTTT

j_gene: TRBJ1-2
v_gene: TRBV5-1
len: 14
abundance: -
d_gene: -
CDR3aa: CASSLVRGAGGYTF
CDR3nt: TGCGCCAGCAGCTTGGTGCGGGGGGCCGGTGGCTACACCTTC

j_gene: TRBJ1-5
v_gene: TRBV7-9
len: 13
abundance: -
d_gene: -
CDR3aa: CASSQGDGQPQHF
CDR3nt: TGTGCCAGCAGCCAAGGGGACGGTCAGCCCCAGCATTTT

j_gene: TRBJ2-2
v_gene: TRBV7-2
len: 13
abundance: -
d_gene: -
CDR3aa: CASSSKTAGELFF
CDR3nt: TGTGCCAGCAGCTCAAAGACAGCCGGGGAGCTGTTTTTT

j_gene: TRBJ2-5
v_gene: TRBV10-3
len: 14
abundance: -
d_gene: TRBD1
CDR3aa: CAISTGQVRETQYF
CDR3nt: TGTGCCATCAGTACAGGACAGGTGCGAGAGACCCAGTACTTC

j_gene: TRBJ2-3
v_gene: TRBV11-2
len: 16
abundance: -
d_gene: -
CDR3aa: CASSLGGRGATDTQYF
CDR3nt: TGTGCCAGCAGCTTAGGAGGCAGGGGAGCCACAGATACGCAGTATTTT

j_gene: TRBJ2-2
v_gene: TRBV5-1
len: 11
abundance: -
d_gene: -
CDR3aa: CASSLSGELFF
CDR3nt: TGCGCCAGCAGCTTGTCCGGGGAGCTGTTTTTT

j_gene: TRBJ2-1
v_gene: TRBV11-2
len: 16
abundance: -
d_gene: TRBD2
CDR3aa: CASSLVGTSAYNEQFF
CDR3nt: TGTGCCAGCAGCTTAGTCGGGACTAGCGCCTACAATGAGCAGTTCTTC

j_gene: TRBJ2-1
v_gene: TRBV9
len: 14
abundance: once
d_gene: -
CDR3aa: CASSVGVYYNEQFF
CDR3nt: TGTGCCAGCAGCGTAGGGGTGTACTACAATGAGCAGTTCTTC

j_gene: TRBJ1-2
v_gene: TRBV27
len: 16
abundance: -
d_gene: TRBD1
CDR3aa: CASSLWGDRGGYGYTF
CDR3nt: TGTGCCAGCAGTTTATGGGGGGACAGGGGGGGCTATGGCTACACCTTC

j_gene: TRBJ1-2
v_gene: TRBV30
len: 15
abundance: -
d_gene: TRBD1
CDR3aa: CAWKDRGGLDYGYTF
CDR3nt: TGTGCCTGGAAGGACAGGGGAGGGCTTGATTATGGCTACACCTTC

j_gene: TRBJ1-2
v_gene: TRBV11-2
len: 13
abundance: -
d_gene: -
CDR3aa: CASSLDRPGGYTF
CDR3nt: TGTGCCAGCAGCTTAGACCGACCGGGGGGCTACACCTTC

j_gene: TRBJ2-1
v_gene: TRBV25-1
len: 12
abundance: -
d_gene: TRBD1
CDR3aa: CASTDRVNEQFF
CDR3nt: TGTGCCAGCACGGACAGGGTCAATGAGCAGTTCTTC

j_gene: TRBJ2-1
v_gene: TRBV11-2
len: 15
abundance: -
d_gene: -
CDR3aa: CASSSRGWTFDEQFF
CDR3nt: TGTGCCAGCAGCTCAAGAGGCTGGACCTTCGATGAGCAGTTCTTC

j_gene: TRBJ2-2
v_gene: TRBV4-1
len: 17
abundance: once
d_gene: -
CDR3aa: CASTTRGTYPNTGELFF
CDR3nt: TGCGCCAGCACTACCCGGGGCACCTACCCGAACACCGGGGAGCTGTTTTTT

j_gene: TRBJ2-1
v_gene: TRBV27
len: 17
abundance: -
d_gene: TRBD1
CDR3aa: CASSPTSPGQGGNEQFF
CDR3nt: TGTGCCAGCAGTCCCACATCCCCGGGACAGGGGGGCAATGAGCAGTTCTTC

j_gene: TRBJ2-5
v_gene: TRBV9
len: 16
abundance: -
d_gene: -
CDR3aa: CASSVFPGSGGETQYF
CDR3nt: TGTGCCAGCAGCGTCTTTCCAGGGAGCGGCGGGGAGACCCAGTACTTC

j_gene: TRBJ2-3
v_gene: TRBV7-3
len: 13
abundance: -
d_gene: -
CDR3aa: CASSLSQSNTQYF
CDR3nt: TGTGCCAGCAGCTTAAGTCAGAGCAATACGCAGTATTTT

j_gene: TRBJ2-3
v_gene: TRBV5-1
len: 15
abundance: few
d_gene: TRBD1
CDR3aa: CASAVGQGRTDTQYF
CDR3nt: TGCGCCAGCGCTGTGGGACAGGGACGCACAGATACGCAGTATTTT

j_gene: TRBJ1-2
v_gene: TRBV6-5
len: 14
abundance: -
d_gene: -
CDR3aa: CASSYSSREVGYTF
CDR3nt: TGTGCCAGCAGTTACTCGAGCAGGGAGGTTGGCTACACCTTC

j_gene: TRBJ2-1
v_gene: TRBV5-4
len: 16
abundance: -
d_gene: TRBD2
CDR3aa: CASTPQGGTSGREQFF
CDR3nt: TGTGCCAGCACACCCCAAGGCGGGACTAGCGGGAGGGAGCAGTTCTTC

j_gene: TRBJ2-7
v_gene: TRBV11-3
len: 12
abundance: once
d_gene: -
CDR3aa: CASSFSVGEQYF
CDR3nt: TGTGCCAGCAGCTTTTCAGTAGGCGAGCAGTACTTC

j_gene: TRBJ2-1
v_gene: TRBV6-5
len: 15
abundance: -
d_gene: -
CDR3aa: CASSPEGHSYNEQFF
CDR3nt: TGTGCCAGCAGCCCCGAAGGGCATAGTTACAATGAGCAGTTCTTC

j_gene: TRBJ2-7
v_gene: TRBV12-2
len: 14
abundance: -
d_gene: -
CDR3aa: CASRSRDRGHEQYF
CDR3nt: TGTGCAAGTCGCTCCCGGGACAGGGGACACGAGCAGTACTTC

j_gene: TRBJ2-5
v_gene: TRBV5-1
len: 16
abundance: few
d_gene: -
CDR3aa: CASSLAGRGGGETQYF
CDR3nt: TGCGCCAGCAGTCTGGCCGGCAGGGGAGGGGGAGAGACCCAGTACTTC

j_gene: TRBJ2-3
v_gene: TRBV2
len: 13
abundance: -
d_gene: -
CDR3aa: CASSELATDTQYF
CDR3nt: TGTGCCAGCAGTGAATTGGCCACAGATACGCAGTATTTT

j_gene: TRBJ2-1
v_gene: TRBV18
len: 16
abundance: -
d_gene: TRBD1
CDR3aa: CASSPPGDRERNEQFF
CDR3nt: TGTGCCAGCTCACCACCTGGGGACAGGGAGCGCAATGAGCAGTTCTTC

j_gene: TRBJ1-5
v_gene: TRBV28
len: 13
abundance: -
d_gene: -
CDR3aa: CAGNLYSNQPQHF
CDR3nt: TGTGCCGGGAACCTATATAGCAATCAGCCCCAGCATTTT

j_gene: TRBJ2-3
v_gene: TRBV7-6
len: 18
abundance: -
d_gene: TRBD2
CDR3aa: CASSLPALVAGGSDTQYF
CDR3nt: TGTGCCAGCAGCCTGCCCGCCTTGGTAGCGGGAGGCTCAGATACGCAGTATTTT

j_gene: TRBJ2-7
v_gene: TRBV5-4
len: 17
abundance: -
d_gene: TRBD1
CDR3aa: CASRQGTGSGLVGEQYF
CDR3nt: TGTGCCAGCAGGCAAGGGACAGGGTCGGGTCTTGTAGGCGAGCAGTACTTC

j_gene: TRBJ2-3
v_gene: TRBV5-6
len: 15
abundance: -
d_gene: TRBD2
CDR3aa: CASTTAGGPRDTQYF
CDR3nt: TGTGCCAGCACCACAGCGGGAGGACCTCGGGATACGCAGTATTTT

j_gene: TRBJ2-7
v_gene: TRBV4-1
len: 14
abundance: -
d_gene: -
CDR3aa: CASSQIGSPYEQYF
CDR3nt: TGCGCCAGCAGCCAAATAGGCAGTCCCTACGAGCAGTACTTC